The T cell receptor (beta chain) under discussion was sequenced for a study of cytomegalovirus exposure and HLA in healthy donors. The CDR3 contains 15 residues. The V gene's germline CDR1 is LNHDA and CDR2 SQIVND (reference sequence). J was trimmed by 5 bases and V by 3 bases; bases with no gene match: 4. Regarding this clone: The antigen is unknown.

Amplification used 60 Vbeta primers and 13 Jbeta primers. The protocol was immunoSEQ multiplex PCR, while the TCRdb copy is restricted to in-frame clones and leaves out a portion. The sample includes about 77,000 clones, 75% to 80% seen only once; the top ten take around 3%. Healthy individuals who donated bone marrow served as the donors. General observations from the study: Analyses of presence and absence presupposed an approximately uniform sequencing depth across donors.

This sequence was found in a man in his forties or fifties in good health and CMV-seronegative. The genes are TRBV19 and TRBJ2-1; 10 bases map to TRBD1. The source material was PBMCs. The CDR3 region has the DNA TGTGCCAGTAGTATCGACAGGGGGCAAAACAATGAGCAGTTCTTC. It specifies CASSIDRGQNNEQFF.